This record looks at one TCR beta chain sequence and its context. The clone's antigen remains unknown. Base qualities are missing; no much larger clone stands one base away. Library prep was done by the immunoSEQ multiplex PCR assay. Following the manufacturer's protocol, the hsTCRB Kit was used to amplify rearranged TCR beta chain sequences. TCRB libraries were sequenced on an Illumina MiSeq. Processing in the source paper ran as follows. The kit vendor's proprietary platform handled demultiplexing, trimming and gene mapping. The immuneACCESS repertoire file appears here via TCRdb, limited to in-frame rearrangements. These files lack a portion of the clones; in checked studies, under half of the deficit traces to unresolved V genes, and the cause of the others is not known. V, J and clone size derive from that table, while D and trimming were established from the DNA sequence. The sample table records 25,000 to 35,000 clones; 70% to 90% of these occur just once. The ten top clones hold about 18% of the sample.

This entry is derived from a study of a mutant IDH1 vaccine in newly diagnosed glioma (TCRdb year 2021). Context from the whole study: Across visits V03 through V10, patients got a total of eight vaccinations, given in weeks 1, 3, 5, 7, 11, 15, 19 and 23. Vaccination was initiated 4-6 weeks after radiotherapy alone, or concurrently with temozolomide cycles in the chemotherapy-containing groups. Of the 32 patients who were treated, around 62% were male and approximately 38% were female, and the mean age was around 40 years. Before enrollment, patients had received standard therapy of radiotherapy alone, temozolomide alone, or radiochemotherapy with temozolomide; most received the combination. Peripheral blood was collected at six visits: V03 (baseline), V05, V07, V10, V12 and V13. For exploratory analyses, longitudinal TCRB deep sequencing was carried out in 25 treated patients wherever samples were available.

What the time point label conveys for this sample: week 5, during vaccination. Each vaccine dose was 300 ug of a 20-mer mutant IDH1 peptide in Montanide, given subcutaneously with topical imiquimod. Donors had newly diagnosed WHO grade 3 or 4 IDH1-mutant astrocytomas with loss of nuclear ATRX. The samples were drawn from NOA16, a multicentre, single-arm, open-label phase I trial in Germany that tested a mutant IDH1 peptide vaccine in humans for the first time. Genomic DNA for TCRB sequencing was isolated from EDTA blood with the DNeasy Blood and Tissue Kit. CDR3 length: 12 amino acids, cysteine to phenylalanine. Only the CDR3 region is kept as DNA, spanning 36 bases read in frame from base 1. CDR1 LNHDA and CDR2 SQIVND are derived from the germline V gene (reference sequence). A distance of 14 bases separates the germline ends of V and J, which lose 11 bases and 7 bases respectively. Overall study results and their limits: No apparent relationship was observed between pseudoprogression and alterations in the top peripheral T cell clonotypes detected by TCRB sequencing. PBMC samples for TCRB deep sequencing were selected based on availability. Vaccine-induced immune responses across multiple MHC alleles were detected in roughly 94% of patients. According to the authors, sample limitations meant that analyses of patient blood samples could not be reproduced.

Sample: PBMCs, taken from a glioma patient whose treatment included an IDH1 peptide vaccine. The TCR was taken from a man between 18 and 35 years old with glioma. The V gene is TRBV19 and the J gene is TRBJ1-4; the D segment cannot be called with confidence. The CDR3 is CAAYTPGEKLFF. The base sequence is TGTGCCGCCTATACCCCTGGTGAAAAACTGTTTTTT.